This TCR beta chain was sequenced for a study of blood T cell repertoires in COVID-19. Study summary: Samples taken during acute and convalescent COVID-19 were collected in the United States, Italy and Spain. PBMCs, B-cell-depleted T cells, or T cells were the source of the cDNA or gDNA that made up the material.

Per the study methods: Estimated nucleated cell counts came from reference gene primer amplification. Data came from immunoSEQ multiplex PCR; TCRdb stores just in-frame clones and leaves some out. V and J calls and clone size are those listed in that table; D and trimming were worked out from the DNA. The sample has tens of thousands of clones, more than 75% seen once. CDR3 length: 14 residues. Germline loops: CDR1 KGHSH, CDR2 LQKENI. The V end was cut by 3 bases, the J end by 3 bases, with 11 bases between. This chain joins TRBV18 and TRBJ1-1; D is possibly TRBD1 (5 bases). Sequenced material: peripheral blood. The clonotype originates from a human donor in a cohort sampled during active COVID-19. DNA for the CDR3: TGTGCCAGCTCACCGCAGGGCTATGACACTGAAGCTTTCTTT. Translation: CASSPQGYDTEAFF.